The text below deals with one TCR beta chain. This sample is drawn from a study of blood T cell repertoires in COVID-19. In the authors' workflow: Amplification with reference gene primers provided the estimates of nucleated cell counts. Libraries were prepared by immunoSEQ multiplex PCR; TCRdb keeps only in-frame clonotypes and omits some of them. The DNA gave D and trimming, while V, J and clone size come from that table. Of around 70,000 clones listed, over 70% are singletons. CDR1 is MDHEN, CDR2 SYDVKM, per germline. Trimming took off 5 bases at V and 6 bases at J, with 16 bases between the two ends. This CDR3 is built from 14 residues.

This TCR came from a man aged 65-85 years with acute or convalescent COVID-19. Sequencing input: peripheral blood. This chain uses TRBV28 with TRBJ2-5; TRBD1 is a possible D gene (7 bases). The CDR3 nucleotides read TGTGCCAGCAGTCAAGGGGGCGGAGGGAAGACCCAGTACTTC. This sequence encodes CASSQGGGGKTQYF.